A single sample is the source of the 19 T cell receptor beta chains below, sequenced in a study of T cells in Graves' hyperthyroidism and ophthalmopathy. RNA transcripts were the template for amplifying TCR beta CDR3 regions. First-round RT-PCR of the TCR CDR3 relied on the HTBI primer set. A single record per CDR3 protein comes from TCRdb applying MiXCR to the multiplex PCR reads. This sample has under 350,000 distinct CDR3 sequences; roughly a fifth occur once, and the top ten carry over 40%. The source material was blood. The receptors shown here come from a woman between 50 and 59 years old with Graves' hyperthyroidism.

A remark on this clonotype: This clone may be a read error of a much larger clone one base away. The V and J genes are TRBV7-6 and TRBJ2-2, with 7 bases lining up with TRBD1. The germline V gene has CDR1 SGHVS and CDR2 FNYEAQ. There are 13 residues in the CDR3. The CDR3 protein is CASSSTGTGEPFF. The CDR3 DNA sequence: TGTGCCAGCAGCTCGACAGGGACCGGGGAGCCGTTTTTT.

This clonotype has ten or more counts. V gene TRBV5-1 combines with J gene TRBJ2-1; TRBD2 agrees at 14 bases. This CDR3 spans 15 amino acids. Germline lookup yields CDR1 SGHRS and CDR2 YFSETQ. V gave up 4 bases and J gave up 8 bases; unmatched junction bases: 5. The CDR3 DNA is TGCGCCAGCAGCCCCGGGACTAGCGGGAGTTATGAGCAGTTCTTC. Translated, it gives CASSPGTSGSYEQFF.

CDR3 in amino acids: CASLIWGLDTEAFF. The CDR3 DNA reads TGTGCCAGCCTTATCTGGGGGCTGGACACTGAAGCTTTCTTT. V gene TRBV12-3 or TRBV12-4 combines with J gene TRBJ1-1; D perhaps matches TRBD1 (6 bases). Trimming removed 8 bases at V and 3 bases at J, with 16 bases between. This CDR3 is 14 amino acids long.

This clonotype was picked up many times. The gene calls are TRBV29-1 and TRBJ2-3; 7 bases are a match to TRBD2. Germline V gene sequence: CDR1 SQVTM, CDR2 ANQGSEA. The CDR3 spans 14 residues. The J segment lost 3 bases and the V segment lost 0 bases, leaving 3 bases of the junction unmatched. CDR3 DNA: TGCAGCGTTGAAGAACGGACTAGTACAGATACGCAGTATTTT. Translating gives CSVEERTSTDTQYF.

This clonotype was counted at least ten times. This chain links TRBV20-1 with TRBJ2-7; weak D call: TRBD1 (6 bases). The length of the CDR3 is 13 residues. In germline, CDR1 is DFQATT, CDR2 SNEGSKA (reference sequence). V lost 7 bases to trimming and J lost 1 base, with 14 bases between them. The CDR3 is CSVLGAGSYEQYF. DNA of the CDR3: TGCAGTGTGTTGGGGGCCGGTTCCTACGAGCAGTACTTC.

There are a few counts of this clonotype. The V and J genes are TRBV20-1 and TRBJ2-5, with TRBD2 identical over 10 bases. CDR3 length equals 13 residues. J was trimmed by 5 bases and V by 2 bases; bases with no gene match: 2. Per germline, CDR1 DFQATT and CDR2 SNEGSKA (reference sequence). CDR3: CSARNSGRETQYF. Here the CDR3 DNA reads TGCAGTGCTAGAAATAGCGGGAGGGAGACCCAGTACTTC.

This clonotype was found a few times. The chain couples TRBV2 to TRBJ1-5; no clear D gene. Germline V gene data show CDR1 as SNHLY and CDR2 as FYNNEI. This CDR3 has 14 residues. The V and J ends lost 2 bases and 6 bases respectively, with 11 bases between them. The CDR3 loop is CASSERPILQPQHF. As DNA, the CDR3 is TGTGCCAGCAGTGAAAGGCCAATACTTCAGCCCCAGCATTTT.

This clonotype was found many times. This chain connects TRBV5-6 to TRBJ2-1; 11 bases line up with TRBD2. The trim removed 0 bases at V and 7 bases at J, leaving 9 bases unmatched. This CDR3 spans 17 amino acids. CDR1 and CDR2 (germline): SGHDT, YYEEEE. CDR3 bases: TGTGCCAGCAGCTTGGCAGTTAGCGGGGGGGCTATGAATGAGCAGTTCTTC. Its translation: CASSLAVSGGAMNEQFF.

This clonotype was picked up a small number of times. The chain carries TRBV29-1 and TRBJ2-4, with D perhaps TRBD1 (6 bases). Looked up from germline, CDR1 is SQVTM and CDR2 is ANQGSEA. There are 15 residues in the CDR3. V was cut by 1 base and J by 5 bases, with 15 bases left in between. DNA of the CDR3: TGCAGCGTTGAAGTACAGGGTCAGACTCAAAACATTCAGTACTTC. Protein product: CSVEVQGQTQNIQYF.

This clonotype was seen a handful of times. The V and J genes are TRBV30 and TRBJ2-3; the match to TRBD1 covers 10 bases. V lost 2 bases, J lost 3 bases, and 2 bases stayed unmatched. Germline values: CDR1 GTSNPN, CDR2 SVGIG (reference sequence). The CDR3 runs to 14 residues. CDR3 coding DNA: TGTGCCTGGAGTAGGGGACAGGGGACAGATACGCAGTATTTT. Translation gives CAWSRGQGTDTQYF.

There are many counts of this clonotype. The chain combines TRBV12-3 or TRBV12-4 with TRBJ2-1, with 10 bases lining up with TRBD1. Trimming removed 4 bases from V and 6 bases from J; junction bases left unmatched: 9. This CDR3 comprises 16 residues. The CDR3 region is CASSSVGTGVLNEQFF. CDR3 nucleotide sequence: TGTGCCAGCAGTTCCGTCGGGACAGGGGTCCTCAATGAGCAGTTCTTC.

There are many counts of this clonotype. V usage is TRBV5-1 and J usage is TRBJ2-1; 7 positions match TRBD2. Germline V CDR1 and CDR2: SGHRS, YFSETQ. There are 16 residues in the CDR3. The J segment lost 0 bases and the V segment lost 2 bases, leaving 5 bases of the junction unmatched. The CDR3 reads CASSLLGGSSYNEQFF. In DNA, the CDR3 is TGCGCCAGCAGCTTATTAGGCGGGAGCTCCTACAATGAGCAGTTCTTC. Looking up the rest from reference TRBV5-1 and TRBJ2-1 gives the full variable domain: KAGVTQTPRYLIKTRGQQVTLSCSPISGHRSVSWYQQTPGQGLQFLFEYFSETQRNKGNFPGRFSGRQFSNSRSEMNVSTLELGDSALYLCASSLLGGSSYNEQFFGPGTRLTVL.

This clonotype was observed at least ten times. The chain joins TRBV11-2 to TRBJ1-5, with TRBD1 as a possible D gene (5 bases). Trimming shortened V by 8 bases and J by 8 bases, and 10 bases separated the two germline ends. Looked up from germline, CDR1 is SGHAT and CDR2 is FQNNGV. This CDR3 spans 11 amino acids. The CDR3 protein is CASGGQEPQHF. The CDR3 coding sequence is TGTGCCAGCGGGGGTCAGGAGCCCCAGCATTTT.

The chain combines TRBV6-1 with TRBJ1-3, with TRBD1 identical over 7 bases. CDR1 MNHNS and CDR2 SASEGT come from the germline V gene. The CDR3 is 14 residues long. V shed 7 bases and J 2 bases; nucleotides not matched to a gene: 5. The CDR3 DNA reads TGTGCCAGCACCCAGGGGGGGGCTGGAAACACCATATATTTT. It translates to CASTQGGAGNTIYF.

In its sample, this clonotype was seen many times. V usage is TRBV30 and J usage is TRBJ1-1; the D is unclear. V lost 2 bases to trimming and J lost 7 bases, with 17 bases between them. CDR1 GTSNPN and CDR2 SVGIG come from the germline V gene (reference sequence). The length of the CDR3 is 14 residues. The CDR3 bases are TGTGCCTGGAGTCCTGACACGACGGTGGTTGAAGCTTTCTTT. As protein: CAWSPDTTVVEAFF.

In this sample, this clonotype turned up a few times. The chain carries TRBV5-1 and TRBJ2-7, with TRBD1 matching 9 bases. V shed 4 bases and J 6 bases; nucleotides not matched to a gene: 8. Germline V CDR1 and CDR2: SGHRS, YFSETQ. This CDR3 region has 14 residues. CDR3 sequence reads: CASSIQGAEGEQYF. The CDR3 nucleotides read TGCGCCAGCAGCATACAGGGGGCGGAGGGCGAGCAGTACTTC.

This clonotype was detected a few times. This chain joins TRBV7-2 and TRBJ2-3; D is possibly TRBD2 (5 bases). Germline loops: CDR1 SGHTA, CDR2 FQGNSA. This CDR3 comprises 15 residues. V lost 3 bases and J 2 bases, leaving 12 bases between the germline ends. CDR3 sequence (DNA): TGTGCCAGCAGCTTGTGGCGGGCCCCCACAGATACGCAGTATTTT. It is translated as CASSLWRAPTDTQYF.

This clonotype appeared many times. The chain combines TRBV3-1 with TRBJ2-6; weak D call: TRBD1 (5 bases). Germline V gene sequence: CDR1 LGHDT, CDR2 YNNKEL (reference sequence). Trimming took 1 base from V and 0 from J, leaving 10 bases between them. CDR3 length equals 17 residues. The CDR3 nucleotides read TGTGCCAGCAGCCAAGGAATAGGGGACTCTGGGGCCAACGTCCTGACTTTC. Translation gives CASSQGIGDSGANVLTF.

A single count supports this clonotype. It may be a read error: a sequence one base away is much more abundant. The final CDR3 position lacks the conserved phenylalanine or tryptophan, pointing to a likely read error. The chain couples TRBV20-1 to TRBJ2-7; 7 nucleotides match TRBD2. Germline CDR1 reads DFQATT; CDR2 reads SNEGSKA (reference sequence). V dropped 7 bases and J dropped 2; count of bases not matched to a gene: 14. The CDR3 loop spans 15 amino acids. The CDR3 here is CSVPSTSVRTYEQYL. The CDR3 DNA sequence: TGCAGTGTTCCTTCCACTAGCGTCCGAACCTACGAGCAGTACCTC.